Each of the 27 T cell receptor beta chains below was sequenced from the same sample in a study of PD-1 blockade in classical Hodgkin lymphoma (dated by TCRdb to 2018 to 2021). The time point label, as the study defines it: cycle 4 day 1 (C4D1), after 6 weeks of nivolumab. Every trial patient had relapsed after autologous stem cell transplantation, and cohorts A, B and C differed in prior brentuximab vedotin exposure. Library prep was done by the immunoSEQ multiplex PCR assay. TCRdb provides this immuneACCESS table in a form limited to in-frame rearrangements. Some clones are lacking; in checked studies, under half of them reflect an unresolved V gene, and why the rest are absent is not known. Recorded for this sample are roughly 6,900 clones; around nine tenths of them occurred a single time. About 40% of the sample rests with the top ten. Sequenced here: peripheral blood mononuclear cells (PBMCs), sampled before the fourth cycle of nivolumab. The source is a human donor with classical Hodgkin lymphoma.

The rearrangement links TRBV6-6 to TRBJ2-1; 9 positions agree with TRBD2. J gave up 4 bases and V 6 bases, and 7 bases lay outside the gene matches. The germline CDR1 and CDR2 sequences are MNHNY and SVGAGI (reference sequence). The CDR3 contains 15 residues. The chain's CDR3 is CASSSRTSAYNEQFF. In DNA form, the CDR3 reads TGTGCCAGCAGCTCCCGGACTAGCGCATACAATGAGCAGTTCTTC.

V and J are TRBV7-8 and TRBJ1-2, with D maybe TRBD1 (5 bases). V was clipped by 5 bases and J by 8 bases, with 15 bases between them. This CDR3 is 13 amino acids long. Germline V gene sequence: CDR1 SGHVS, CDR2 FQNEAQ. CDR3 in amino acids: CASSRDRLGGYTF. Written as DNA, the CDR3 is TGTGCCAGCAGCCGGGACCGGCTCGGGGGCTACACCTTC.

The V call is TRBV10-3, the J call TRBJ1-6; D is possibly TRBD1 (5 bases). Trimming shortened V by 2 bases and J by 5 bases, and 13 bases separated the two germline ends. This CDR3 comprises 16 residues. Germline values: CDR1 ENHRY, CDR2 SYGVKD. In DNA form, the CDR3 reads TGTGCCATCAGTGAGGGCTGGGGGTTGGATAATTCACCCCTCCACTTT. Residues: CAISEGWGLDNSPLHF.

J is TRBJ1-5 and V is TRBV5-6; the D is unclear. Germline CDR1 reads SGHDT; CDR2 reads YYEEEE. The CDR3 runs to 13 residues. V gave up 4 bases and J gave up 9 bases, with 14 bases separating them. CDR3 nucleotides: TGTGCCAGCAGCCTAGAGAAGACGGGGCCCCAGCATTTT. It yields the protein CASSLEKTGPQHF.

The chain is built from TRBV5-1 and TRBJ1-1; weak D call: TRBD1 (6 bases). CDR1 is SGHRS and CDR2 is YFSETQ in the germline V gene. This CDR3 has 14 amino acids. The V end lost 5 bases, the J end lost 1 base, and 12 bases lay between the germline ends. The CDR3 region is CASSQDRANTEAFF. The CDR3 region has the DNA TGCGCCAGCAGTCAGGACAGAGCGAACACTGAAGCTTTCTTT.

The V call is TRBV11-2, the J call TRBJ1-1; 7 nucleotides line up with TRBD1. The CDR3 length is 13 residues. Trimming at V came to 5 bases and at J to 13 bases, leaving 13 bases not matched to a gene. The germline CDR1 and CDR2 sequences are SGHAT and FQNNGV. The DNA of the CDR3 is TGTGCCAGCAGCCCCCATTACAGGGGAACCGTTTTCTTT. Translation: CASSPHYRGTVFF. Drawing the rest from reference TRBV11-2 and TRBJ1-1, the complete variable domain is EAGVAQSPRYKIIEKRQSVAFWCNPISGHATLYWYQQILGQGPKLLIQFQNNGVVDDSQLPKDRFSAERLKGVDSTLKIQPAKLEDSAVYLCASSPHYRGTVFFGQGTRLTVV.

The chain combines TRBV6-1 with TRBJ2-5; 8 bases map to TRBD2. The J segment lost 2 bases and the V segment lost 6 bases, leaving 8 bases of the junction unmatched. CDR3 length: 15 amino acids. Germline lookup yields CDR1 MNHNS and CDR2 SASEGT. The chain's CDR3 is CASRSSSGSQETQYF. In nucleotides, the CDR3 is TGTGCCAGCAGGTCCTCTAGCGGGTCTCAAGAGACCCAGTACTTC.

The J gene is TRBJ2-1, the V gene TRBV11-2, with D unresolved. V lost 2 bases and J 6 bases, leaving 8 bases between the germline ends. Germline CDR1 is SGHAT and CDR2 is FQNNGV. The CDR3 loop spans 13 amino acids. The CDR3 sequence: CASSLNPVNEQFF. CDR3 bases: TGTGCCAGCAGCTTAAATCCAGTCAATGAGCAGTTCTTC.

The chain has TRBV5-1 and TRBJ1-2; D is undetermined. CDR1 and CDR2 (germline): SGHRS, YFSETQ. The CDR3 has 16 residues. Trimming cost V 4 bases and J 7 bases, with 23 bases left between them. The CDR3 reads CASSASADTAVGGYTF. CDR3 bases: TGCGCCAGCAGCGCGAGCGCCGACACCGCCGTTGGTGGCTACACCTTC.

The chain uses TRBV4-2 and TRBJ1-1, with D perhaps TRBD1 (5 bases). This CDR3 is built from 14 residues. CDR1 LGHNA and CDR2 YNFKEQ come from the germline V gene. The V end was cut by 0 bases, the J end by 6 bases, with 11 bases between. In DNA, the CDR3 is TGTGCCAGCAGCCAAGATCCCAGGGAGGCTGAAGCTTTCTTT. It translates to CASSQDPREAEAFF.

The rearrangement joins TRBV18 to TRBJ1-2; no firm D call. Germline values: CDR1 KGHSH, CDR2 LQKENI. The CDR3 contains 16 residues. Trimming took off 1 base at V and 2 bases at J, with 14 bases between the two ends. Written as DNA, the CDR3 is TGTGCCAGCTCACCACTAGTAGCCGGAGCGAACTATGGCTACACCTTC. Translation: CASSPLVAGANYGYTF.

This clone was picked up a small number of times. The V gene is TRBV30, the J gene TRBJ1-1, with D hard to call. The V and J ends lost 1 base and 5 bases respectively, with 11 bases between them. The CDR3 consists of 13 residues. The germline V gene has CDR1 GTSNPN and CDR2 SVGIG (reference sequence). CDR3 DNA sequence: TGTGCCTGGAGTGCCGCGTATGGTACTGAAGCTTTCTTT. Protein product: CAWSAAYGTEAFF. Complete variable domain (other parts from reference TRBV30 and TRBJ1-1): SQTIHQWPATLVQPVGSPLSLECTVEGTSNPNLYWYRQAAGRGLQLLFYSVGIGQISSEVPQNLSASRPQDRQFILSSKKLLLSDSGFYLCAWSAAYGTEAFFGQGTRLTVV.

This clone is medium-sized (0.01 to 0.1%). The rearrangement links TRBV6-1 to TRBJ2-7, with TRBD2 identical over 7 bases. The CDR3 is 14 amino acids. The germline V gene has CDR1 MNHNS and CDR2 SASEGT. Losses at the gene ends were 7 bases for V and 7 bases for J; bases not matched to a gene: 13. The CDR3 DNA is TGTGCCAGCACCGTATCCGGGGGGTCAAAAGAGCAGTACGTC. Protein sequence: CASTVSGGSKEQYV.

The rearrangement links TRBV2 to TRBJ1-4; D gene uncertain. There are 13 residues in the CDR3. Deletions cut 5 bases from V and 8 bases from J, with 12 bases between. Germline loops: CDR1 SNHLY, CDR2 FYNNEI. CDR3 residues: CASSYFNAEKLFF. The DNA for the CDR3 is TGTGCCAGCAGTTACTTCAACGCCGAAAAACTGTTTTTT. Supplemented by reference TRBV2 and TRBJ1-4, the full variable domain reads EPEVTQTPSHQVTQMGQEVILRCVPISNHLYFYWYRQILGQKVEFLVSFYNNEISEKSEIFDDQFSVERPDGSNFTLKIRSTKLEDSAMYFCASSYFNAEKLFFGSGTQLSVL.

The V call is TRBV15, the J call TRBJ1-4; maybe TRBD1 (5 bases). V was shortened by 1 base and J by 7 bases, with 22 bases between the two germline ends. CDR3 size: 18 residues. CDR1 and CDR2 (germline): LNHNV, YYDKDF (reference sequence). The CDR3 loop reads CATSRGETGQGRGEKLFF. The CDR3 DNA follows: TGTGCCACCAGCAGAGGAGAGACCGGGCAGGGACGGGGTGAAAAACTGTTTTTT.

A note on this clone: Being one base from a much bigger clone, this may be a read error. The rearrangement uses TRBV2 and TRBJ1-5; no clear D. CDR1 is SNHLY and CDR2 is FYNNEI in the germline V gene. The germline V and J ends were trimmed by 7 bases and 3 bases, with 13 bases remaining between them. The CDR3 is 14 amino acids. In DNA, the CDR3 is TGTGCCAGCAAAAAGGGTGACGTCAATCAGCCCCAGCATTTT. Protein: CASKKGDVNQPQHF.

This clone appeared a single time. The genes are TRBV18 and TRBJ1-2; D is undetermined. This CDR3 has 14 amino acids. Trimming stripped 2 bases from V and 2 bases from J, with 9 bases between. The germline V gene encodes CDR1 KGHSH and CDR2 LQKENI. The CDR3 DNA reads TGTGCCAGCTCACCAGGGGTACCCAACTATGGCTACACCTTC. Amino acids: CASSPGVPNYGYTF.

The chain couples TRBV4-1 to TRBJ2-3, with 9 bases aligning to TRBD2. This CDR3 region has 14 residues. Trimming took 8 bases from V and 2 from J; bases not matched to a gene: 5. Per germline, CDR1 MGHRA and CDR2 YSYEKL. CDR3 region: CASRLAGDTDTQYF. CDR3 DNA sequence: TGCGCCAGCCGATTAGCGGGAGACACAGATACGCAGTATTTT.

The CDR3 sequence: CASSYSKAGGQETQYF. The CDR3 region has the DNA TGTGCCAGCAGTTACTCGAAGGCGGGGGGCCAAGAGACCCAGTACTTC. The V call is TRBV6-6, the J call TRBJ2-5; 8 nucleotides align to TRBD2. The CDR3 is made up of 16 amino acids. The trim removed 0 bases at V and 1 base at J, leaving 4 bases unmatched. Germline CDR1 reads MNHNY; CDR2 reads SVGAGI (reference sequence).

The chain recombines TRBV18 with TRBJ1-4; 7 nucleotides line up with TRBD1. The CDR3 is 13 residues long. V trimming: 3 bases; J trimming: 5 bases; junction bases outside the gene matches: 0. Germline CDR1 is KGHSH and CDR2 is LQKENI. The CDR3 DNA follows: TGTGCCAGCTCACCGGGACAGAATGAAAAACTGTTTTTT. It yields the protein CASSPGQNEKLFF. The full variable domain, its missing parts supplied by reference TRBV18 and TRBJ1-4, is NAGVMQNPRHLVRRRGQEARLRCSPMKGHSHVYWYRQLPEEGLKFMVYLQKENIIDESGMPKERFSAEFPKEGPSILRIQQVVRGDSAAYFCASSPGQNEKLFFGSGTQLSVL.

The CDR3 DNA sequence: TGTGCCAGCAGCTTAGGCGGCCTCTGGGGGCAGTACGTC. This encodes CASSLGGLWGQYV. The chain uses TRBV7-1 and TRBJ2-7; D not resolved. TRBV7-1 is noted as an ORF with a role that remains uncertain. This CDR3 is built from 13 residues. V was trimmed by 4 bases and J by 9 bases, leaving 16 bases between them.

The chain couples TRBV5-1 to TRBJ1-1, with 7 bases matching TRBD1. Germline trimming cut 3 bases from V and 4 bases from J; bases unmatched to any gene: 9. Germline V gene sequence: CDR1 SGHRS, CDR2 YFSETQ. This CDR3 comprises 15 residues. The CDR3 sequence is CASSSRQGMSTEAFF. The CDR3 nucleotides read TGCGCCAGCAGCTCCCGACAGGGAATGAGCACTGAAGCTTTCTTT.

This rearrangement joins TRBV29-1 to TRBJ2-3, with 10 bases matching TRBD2. CDR3 size: 14 residues. V dropped 6 bases and J dropped 3; count of bases not matched to a gene: 6. CDR1 and CDR2 (germline): SQVTM, ANQGSEA. The CDR3 spells CSVPWTSGTDTQYF. In nucleotides, the CDR3 is TGCAGCGTCCCCTGGACTAGCGGTACAGATACGCAGTATTTT.

The V and J genes are TRBV7-9 and TRBJ2-1, with a possible D match to TRBD2 (6 bases). The CDR3 is 13 residues long. V lost 5 bases and J 8 bases, leaving 13 bases between the germline ends. Germline loops: CDR1 SEHNR, CDR2 FQNEAQ (reference sequence). In nucleotides, the CDR3 is TGTGCCAGCAGCGATCGGACTACCCATGAGCAGTTCTTC. Amino acids: CASSDRTTHEQFF.

This chain joins TRBV2 and TRBJ2-4; 7 positions match TRBD2. The germline V gene encodes CDR1 SNHLY and CDR2 FYNNEI. Unmatched junction bases numbered 11, after V lost 2 bases and J lost 7 bases. The CDR3 spans 16 residues. The CDR3 DNA sequence: TGTGCCAGCAGTGAAATGTGGGGGGGTGAGGTTAACATTCAGTACTTC. Protein product: CASSEMWGGEVNIQYF.

The chain combines TRBV11-2 with TRBJ2-1, with D perhaps TRBD1 or TRBD2 (5 bases each). Trimming pared 5 bases from V and 2 bases from J, leaving 16 bases between. The CDR3 has 16 amino acids. Germline-derived CDR1 and CDR2 are SGHAT and FQNNGV. The DNA of the CDR3 is TGTGCCAGCAGCAAACGGGACCCTAGGCCCTACAATGAGCAGTTCTTC. This gives the protein CASSKRDPRPYNEQFF.

This clone has more than one count but fewer than ten. The rearrangement uses TRBV5-6 and TRBJ2-2; D ambiguous. V lost 2 bases and J lost 4, with 15 bases in between. Germline loops: CDR1 SGHDT, CDR2 YYEEEE. This CDR3 spans 16 amino acids. CDR3 coding DNA: TGTGCCAGCAGCTTCAGCCACGCCGTGGGCACCGGGGAGCTGTTTTTT. Protein: CASSFSHAVGTGELFF. Full variable domain (missing parts from reference TRBV5-6 and TRBJ2-2): DAGVTQSPTHLIKTRGQQVTLRCSPKSGHDTVSWYQQALGQGPQFIFQYYEEEERQRGNFPDRFSGHQFPNYSSELNVNALLLGDSALYLCASSFSHAVGTGELFFGEGSRLTVL.